This T cell receptor beta chain came from a study of cytomegalovirus exposure and HLA in healthy donors. Findings and caveats of the study: Reports showed the classifier diagnosing cytomegalovirus status with high specificity and sensitivity.

13 Jbeta primers and 60 Vbeta primers were used for the PCR. Only in-frame clones appear in the TCRdb table, and some are missing; sequencing was by immunoSEQ multiplex PCR. The sample holds tens of thousands of clones, around 80% seen once. V dropped 4 bases and J dropped 4; count of bases not matched to a gene: 12. Germline loops: CDR1 SGHRS, CDR2 YFSETQ. The CDR3 covers 18 residues. Of note for this clone: The antigen is not known.

The chain is built from TRBV5-1 and TRBJ2-3; 13 bases match TRBD2. The specimen sequenced was PBMCs. This TCR came from a male donor in good health and CMV-seropositive. The CDR3, as DNA: TGCGCCAGCAGCACAGGGGGACTAGCGGGATCTCGGGCAGATACGCAGTATTTT. Translated, it gives CASSTGGLAGSRADTQYF. The full variable domain, rest sourced from reference TRBV5-1 and TRBJ2-3, is KAGVTQTPRYLIKTRGQQVTLSCSPISGHRSVSWYQQTPGQGLQFLFEYFSETQRNKGNFPGRFSGRQFSNSRSEMNVSTLELGDSALYLCASSTGGLAGSRADTQYFGPGTRLTVL.